The 5 T cell receptor beta chains presented below share a single source sample, sequenced in a study of T cell changes during pregnancy in multiple sclerosis. Libraries were prepared by immunoSEQ multiplex PCR; TCRdb keeps only in-frame clonotypes and omits some of them. The table includes around 30,000 clones, 90% detected once. This specimen consisted of CD4+ T cells from peripheral blood mononuclear cells, obtained in the third trimester of pregnancy. The receptors were gathered from a female donor in good health, enrolled as a control in a pregnancy study.

This chain joins TRBV30 and TRBJ2-2; 13 positions match TRBD2. This CDR3 is 15 amino acids long. V lost 5 bases to trimming and J lost 0 bases; unmatched junction nucleotides: 0. Germline V gene lookup returns CDR1 GTSNPN and CDR2 SVGIG (reference sequence). The CDR3 DNA sequence: TGTGCCTGGGGGACTAGCGGGGCGAACACCGGGGAGCTGTTTTTT. Amino acids: CAWGTSGANTGELFF.

The chain links TRBV7-8 to TRBJ2-5; D not certain. The CDR3 loop spans 12 amino acids. V was clipped by 1 base and J by 5 bases, with 5 bases between them. Germline CDR1 reads SGHVS; CDR2 reads FQNEAQ. The CDR3 DNA reads TGTGCCAGCAGCTTAGATCGGGAGACCCAGTACTTC. Encoded protein: CASSLDRETQYF.

V and J are TRBV6-5 and TRBJ2-2, with D possibly matching TRBD2 (6 bases). V gave up 11 bases and J gave up 5 bases, with 15 bases separating them. This CDR3 spans 13 amino acids. Germline CDR1 reads MNHEY; CDR2 reads SVGAGI. CDR3 sequence (DNA): TGTGCCCCCCCGGAGGGGATTACCGGGGAGCTGTTTTTT. Amino acid sequence: CAPPEGITGELFF.

This sequence joins TRBV10-3 and TRBJ2-3; 7 bases are a match to TRBD2. V lost 3 bases and J lost 3; bases outside the gene matches: 9. This CDR3 comprises 16 residues. From germline, CDR1 is ENHRY and CDR2 SYGVKD. CDR3 coding DNA: TGTGCCATCAGTGACCCTAGGGGAGGGCCAACAGATACGCAGTATTTT. Its protein product is CAISDPRGGPTDTQYF.

The chain has TRBV10-1 and TRBJ1-2; the D gene is possibly TRBD1 (5 bases). The V end was cut by 0 bases, the J end by 10 bases, with 12 bases between. The CDR3 runs to 13 residues. Germline V gene data show CDR1 as WNHNN and CDR2 as SYGVQD (reference sequence). The CDR3 spells CASSESQGRDYTF. The CDR3, as DNA: TGCGCCAGCAGTGAGTCCCAGGGTCGAGACTACACCTTC.